This note documents a single T cell receptor (beta chain) sequence. Its antigen is not identified. Healthy individuals who donated bone marrow served as the donors. This sample is part of a study of cytomegalovirus exposure and HLA in healthy donors. Points from the study as a whole: In presence/absence analyses, roughly uniform sequencing depth across donors was assumed. A missense variant in DCLRE1C was later tied to TCR beta V- and J-gene trimming. Reported results showed that the classifier diagnosed cytomegalovirus status with high specificity and sensitivity.

13 Jbeta primers and 60 Vbeta primers were used for the PCR. Some clones are missing from TCRdb's copy, which holds only in-frame ones; the method was immunoSEQ multiplex PCR. The data contain around 140,000 clones, roughly four fifths of them singletons. V was clipped by 5 bases and J by 7 bases, with 15 bases between them. Germline V CDR1 and CDR2: SGHNT, YENEEA. The CDR3 covers 13 residues. The clonotype was recovered from an older woman in good health and CMV-seropositive. The V and J genes are TRBV11-3 and TRBJ2-7; TRBD1 is a possible D gene (6 bases). The sample taken for sequencing was PBMCs. DNA for the CDR3: TGTGCCAGCAGCCTGTGGGCAGGGGATGAGCAGTACTTC. Encoded protein: CASSLWAGDEQYF. The whole variable domain, filled in from reference TRBV11-3 and TRBJ2-7, reads EAGVVQSPRYKIIEKKQPVAFWCNPISGHNTLYWYLQNLGQGPELLIRYENEEAVDDSQLPKDRFSAERLKGVDSTLKIQPAELGDSAVYLCASSLWAGDEQYFGPGTRLTVT.